The clone carrying this T cell receptor (beta chain) was observed a single time. The record originates from a study of blood T cell repertoires in COVID-19. This CDR3 has 13 residues. V dropped 5 bases and J dropped 0 bases, with 10 bases sitting between them. Germline V gene lookup returns CDR1 GTSNPN and CDR2 SVGIG (reference sequence). Participants spanned ages roughly 18 to 90 years and resided in about two dozen US areas. Here immunoSEQ multiplex PCR was the method, and the copy in TCRdb shows in-frame clones only, minus some. The repertoire holds over 200,000 clones, with around 90% as singletons.

What was sequenced was PBMCs or T cells enriched from blood (not recorded which). J is TRBJ1-2 and V is TRBV30, with unresolved D. The origin of this receptor is a woman in her thirties who had been exposed to COVID-19. The CDR3 DNA reads TGTGCCTGGGTCGGCGGAGCTAACTATGGCTACACCTTC. Translated, it gives CAWVGGANYGYTF.